This entry lists 11 T cell receptor beta chains sequenced from one sample in a study of CD8+ T cells in alopecia areata. Treatment specified: oral pan-JAK inhibitor, 5-10 mg twice daily. Following extraction, RNA underwent reverse transcription to cDNA, which served as the sequencing template. Generated by immunoSEQ multiplex PCR, the TCRdb table keeps only in-frame clones and is missing some. The repertoire consists of about 180,000 clones, with about half occurring once and the leading ten covering 10%. The material was CD8+ T cells sorted from blood, obtained between weeks 51 and 52, from a patient treated with tofacitinib. The source of these receptors is a human donor with alopecia areata.

There are a few counts of this clone. The V gene is TRBV5-6, the J gene TRBJ1-5, with a weak D call TRBD1 (5 bases). From germline, CDR1 is SGHDT and CDR2 YYEEEE. The germline V and J ends were trimmed by 2 bases and 4 bases, with 13 bases remaining between them. The CDR3 has 15 residues. The CDR3 region has the DNA TGTGCCAGCAGCTTTGGCCAAGGGGTGAATCAGCCCCAGCATTTT. It is translated as CASSFGQGVNQPQHF.

The chain joins TRBV11-2 to TRBJ2-6, with no clear D. V was shortened by 4 bases and J by 2 bases, with 6 bases between the two germline ends. The length of the CDR3 is 14 residues. Germline V lookup: CDR1 SGHAT, CDR2 FQNNGV. CDR3 amino acids: CASSSRPGANVLTF. In nucleotides, the CDR3 is TGTGCCAGCAGCTCCAGACCTGGGGCCAACGTCCTGACTTTC.

The genes are TRBV1 and TRBJ2-5; the D segment call TRBD1 is taken from the table without a DNA check. The end of the DNA fits TRBJ2-7 better, so the J call may be wrong. TRBV1 is deemed a pseudogene. The CDR3 runs to 11 residues. The CDR3 DNA sequence: TGCACCAGCAGGGACACCTACGAGCAGTACTTC. Translation gives CTSRDTYEQYF.

This chain links TRBV5-1 with TRBJ1-2; 9 bases align to TRBD1. CDR1 is SGHRS and CDR2 is YFSETQ in the germline V gene. After removal of 7 bases from V and 2 bases from J, the junction contained 9 bases not matched to a gene. The CDR3 sequence is 15 residues long. In DNA, the CDR3 is TGCGCCAGCGGACTGGACAGGGGCGAAAACTATGGCTACACCTTC. It is translated as CASGLDRGENYGYTF. Looking up the rest from reference TRBV5-1 and TRBJ1-2 gives the full variable domain: KAGVTQTPRYLIKTRGQQVTLSCSPISGHRSVSWYQQTPGQGLQFLFEYFSETQRNKGNFPGRFSGRQFSNSRSEMNVSTLELGDSALYLCASGLDRGENYGYTFGSGTRLTVV.

This chain links TRBV29-1 with TRBJ2-3, with 9 bases fitting TRBD2. The V and J ends lost 3 bases and 0 bases, in that order; junction bases with no gene match: 10. The CDR3 runs to 17 residues. CDR1 and CDR2 from the germline V gene are SQVTM and ANQGSEA. The CDR3, as DNA: TGCAGCGTTGACGTTGCGACTAGCGGATCTAGCACAGATACGCAGTATTTT. Translating it yields CSVDVATSGSSTDTQYF.

The chain couples TRBV29-1 to TRBJ1-2; 8 positions match TRBD1. The V gene end was trimmed by 4 bases and the J gene end by 3 bases; junction bases not matched to a gene: 4. CDR3 size: 13 residues. The V gene's germline CDR1 is SQVTM and CDR2 ANQGSEA. CDR3 protein: CSVAGRGHYGYTF. The CDR3 DNA is TGCAGCGTTGCCGGCAGGGGGCACTATGGCTACACCTTC.

The chain links TRBV7-2 to TRBJ2-1, with D possibly being TRBD1 (6 bases). Germline values: CDR1 SGHTA, CDR2 FQGNSA. The V gene lost 4 bases and the J gene lost 3 bases, with 10 bases spanning the gap. The CDR3 extends over 14 amino acids. CDR3 residues: CASSSGEVYNEQFF. In nucleotides, the CDR3 is TGTGCCAGCAGCTCAGGGGAAGTCTACAATGAGCAGTTCTTC.

Only one count was recorded for this clone. The CDR3 protein is CASSETETQYF. The CDR3, as DNA: TGTGCCAGCAGTGAGACAGAGACCCAGTACTTC. The chain combines TRBV25-1 with TRBJ2-5; D not resolved. The CDR3 is 11 residues long. Trimming left V 3 bases short and J 4 bases short, with 3 bases between. Germline V gives CDR1 MGHDK, CDR2 SYGVNS.

This clone came up once. The gene calls are TRBV11-2 and TRBJ1-1; D is unresolved. V was pared by 0 bases and J by 0 bases, with 11 bases between. This CDR3 is 16 amino acids long. Per germline, CDR1 SGHAT and CDR2 FQNNGV. CDR3 in amino acids: CASSLEAARLNTEAFF. The CDR3, as DNA: TGTGCCAGCAGCTTAGAAGCCGCCAGATTGAACACTGAAGCTTTCTTT.

The chain combines TRBV6-5 with TRBJ2-2; the D is unclear. CDR3 length: 13 residues. Trimming pared 5 bases from V and 3 bases from J, leaving 7 bases between. The germline gives CDR1 MNHEY, CDR2 SVGAGI. CDR3 nucleotide sequence: TGTGCCAGCAGTGAGGCCGACACCGGGGAGCTGTTTTTT. It translates to CASSEADTGELFF.

The chain carries TRBV5-1 and TRBJ2-3, with TRBD2 matching 9 bases. CDR1 is SGHRS, CDR2 YFSETQ, per germline. The length of the CDR3 is 17 residues. V dropped 4 bases and J dropped 4; count of bases not matched to a gene: 13. The CDR3 loop is CASSPGGPSGEADTQYF. DNA of the CDR3: TGCGCCAGCAGCCCCGGAGGGCCTAGCGGGGAAGCAGATACGCAGTATTTT.